Shown below are 26 T cell receptor beta chains from a single sample sequenced in a study of T-cell reconstitution after alpha-beta-depleted transplantation in children. TCRbeta library construction was performed incorporating unique molecular identifiers. One entry per CDR3 protein, called by TCRdb with MiXCR from the PCR reads. The data hold about 270,000 distinct CDR3 sequences, with 9.9% observed a single time. Material: PBMCs from the stem cell graft donor, obtained from the stem cell graft. The receptors originated from a human donor who donated a stem cell graft to a child with SCID.

This clonotype was counted only a few times. The chain employs TRBV7-2 and TRBJ2-7, with 8 bases fitting TRBD1. Looked up from germline, CDR1 is SGHTA and CDR2 is FQGNSA. V was clipped by 3 bases and J by 2 bases; unmatched bases: 3. The CDR3 spans 14 residues. CDR3 sequence reads: CASSLDRVAYEQYF. CDR3 nucleotide sequence: TGTGCCAGCAGCTTGGACAGGGTAGCCTACGAGCAGTACTTC. Filled out from reference TRBV7-2 and TRBJ2-7, the complete variable domain reads GAGVSQSPSNKVTEKGKDVELRCDPISGHTALYWYRQSLGQGLEFLIYFQGNSAPDKSGLPSDRFSAERTGGSVSTLTIQRTQQEDSAVYLCASSLDRVAYEQYFGPGTRLTVT.

V and J are TRBV7-2 and TRBJ2-7; 8 nucleotides line up with TRBD2. Trimming took 3 bases from V and 3 from J; bases not matched to a gene: 7. Germline V gene sequence: CDR1 SGHTA, CDR2 FQGNSA. The CDR3 contains 15 residues. The chain's CDR3 is CASSFFRGGIYEQYF. DNA for the CDR3: TGTGCCAGCAGCTTTTTCCGGGGGGGAATCTACGAGCAGTACTTC.

The V gene is TRBV12-3 or TRBV12-4, the J gene TRBJ2-1; D perhaps matches TRBD2 (5 bases). V was shortened by 5 bases and J by 8 bases, with 10 bases between the two germline ends. The CDR3 has 12 residues. The CDR3 reads CASSAVGDEQFF. For the CDR3, the DNA is TGTGCCAGCAGTGCCGTGGGAGATGAGCAGTTCTTC.

V gene TRBV5-1 combines with J gene TRBJ2-7; weak D call: TRBD1 (5 bases). Germline values: CDR1 SGHRS, CDR2 YFSETQ. This CDR3 comprises 13 residues. The V gene lost 2 bases and the J gene lost 3 bases, with 9 bases spanning the gap. The CDR3: CASSFLTDYEQYF. The DNA for the CDR3 is TGCGCCAGCAGCTTCCTGACAGACTACGAGCAGTACTTC.

The rearrangement uses TRBV9 and TRBJ2-1, with D perhaps matching TRBD2 (5 bases). From germline, CDR1 is SGDLS and CDR2 YYNGEE. The CDR3 is made up of 14 amino acids. V was clipped by 4 bases and J by 6 bases, with 14 bases between them. The CDR3 DNA sequence: TGTGCCAGCAGCCCGGGTCTAGAGGGCAATGAGCAGTTCTTC. It is translated as CASSPGLEGNEQFF.

At least ten counts were recorded for this clonotype. V usage is TRBV12-3 or TRBV12-4 and J usage is TRBJ2-2; D is unclear. The CDR3 loop spans 14 amino acids. V shed 1 base and J shed 8 bases, with 11 bases lying between them. The DNA of the CDR3 is TGTGCCAGCAGTTTAGAGACTCCTTTTGGGGAGCTGTTTTTT. As protein: CASSLETPFGELFF.

The table lists this clonotype with many counts. The rearrangement joins TRBV20-1 to TRBJ2-5; D not resolved. CDR1 and CDR2 (germline): DFQATT, SNEGSKA (reference sequence). Trimming took 1 base from V and 0 from J, leaving 18 bases between them. The length of the CDR3 is 17 residues. The CDR3 spells CSARVLFTEPHQETQYF. The CDR3 bases are TGCAGTGCTAGAGTTCTTTTCACGGAGCCCCACCAAGAGACCCAGTACTTC.

The chain is built from TRBV5-1 and TRBJ1-1; D call uncertain. This CDR3 contains 15 residues. Germline assignment: CDR1 SGHRS and CDR2 YFSETQ. V lost 3 bases, J lost 0 bases, and 12 bases lay in between. The chain's CDR3 is CASSSSSNMNTEAFF. The CDR3, as DNA: TGCGCCAGCAGCTCTTCCTCCAACATGAACACTGAAGCTTTCTTT.

This clonotype was detected only a few times. The V and J genes are TRBV19 and TRBJ2-2, with D uncertain. The CDR3 runs to 14 residues. Between the trimmed V and J ends, which lost 7 bases and 0 bases, there was a span of 9 bases. Per germline, CDR1 LNHDA and CDR2 SQIVND (reference sequence). CDR3 region: CASKPDPNTGELFF. The CDR3 nucleotides are TGTGCCAGTAAGCCGGACCCGAACACCGGGGAGCTGTTTTTT.

This clonotype was seen only a few times. The genes are TRBV7-2 and TRBJ1-5; perhaps TRBD1 as D (6 bases). The CDR3 runs 15 residues. Germline CDR1 is SGHTA and CDR2 is FQGNSA. Trimming cost V 3 bases and J 2 bases, with 11 bases left between them. For the CDR3, the DNA is TGTGCCAGCAGCTTCGTGGGGGCCGGCAATCAGCCCCAGCATTTT. Protein: CASSFVGAGNQPQHF.

This clonotype was counted only a few times. The genes are TRBV6-5 and TRBJ1-1, with D maybe TRBD1 (6 bases). From germline, CDR1 is MNHEY and CDR2 SVGAGI. This CDR3 contains 15 residues. The V and J ends lost 4 bases and 3 bases respectively, with 15 bases between them. The CDR3 here is CASSSPGVADTEAFF. As DNA, the CDR3 is TGTGCCAGCAGTTCCCCAGGGGTCGCGGACACTGAAGCTTTCTTT.

This clonotype occurred a few times. The chain joins TRBV5-1 to TRBJ2-3; 7 bases line up with TRBD2. The length of the CDR3 is 16 residues. CDR1 SGHRS and CDR2 YFSETQ come from the germline V gene. With V trimmed by 0 bases and J by 2 bases, 6 bases remained unmatched. For the CDR3, the DNA is TGCGCCAGCAGCTTGGATGCGGGGGACGTCACAGATACGCAGTATTTT. It codes for CASSLDAGDVTDTQYF.

This clonotype turned up a few times. The chain recombines TRBV12-3 or TRBV12-4 with TRBJ1-4; a weak D match, TRBD1 (5 bases). V was cut by 4 bases and J by 6 bases, with 9 bases left in between. This CDR3 contains 13 residues. The CDR3 loop is CASSWGLYEKLFF. The CDR3 nucleotides are TGTGCCAGCAGTTGGGGACTCTATGAAAAACTGTTTTTT.

There are a few counts of this clonotype. The V gene is TRBV11-2, the J gene TRBJ1-1, with a tentative D call TRBD1 (5 bases). The germline V and J ends were trimmed by 2 bases and 0 bases, with 10 bases remaining between them. Germline V gene data show CDR1 as SGHAT and CDR2 as FQNNGV. The CDR3 runs to 15 residues. CDR3 amino acids: CASSLSHRLNTEAFF. DNA for the CDR3: TGTGCCAGCAGCTTATCACACAGGTTGAACACTGAAGCTTTCTTT.

This clonotype has ten or more counts. This rearrangement joins TRBV10-3 to TRBJ2-1; the D gene is possibly TRBD1 (6 bases). Germline-derived CDR1 and CDR2 are ENHRY and SYGVKD. The CDR3 extends over 12 amino acids. The germline V and J ends were trimmed by 6 bases and 10 bases, with 13 bases remaining between them. CDR3 sequence (DNA): TGTGCCATCAGGGACAGTCTGGGAGAGCAGTTCTTC. This encodes CAIRDSLGEQFF.

This clonotype was observed a few times. This chain joins TRBV20-1 and TRBJ2-1; 8 bases fit TRBD2. V shed 1 base, J shed 3 bases, and the junction held 5 bases outside the gene matches. This CDR3 is 15 amino acids long. The V gene's germline CDR1 is DFQATT and CDR2 SNEGSKA (reference sequence). DNA of the CDR3: TGCAGTGCTAGAGCGCTGCGGGGGGACTACAATGAGCAGTTCTTC. It specifies CSARALRGDYNEQFF.

This clonotype occurred a few times. This chain uses TRBV7-6 with TRBJ1-4; 10 nucleotides match TRBD1. The CDR3 runs 15 residues. Germline V gene sequence: CDR1 SGHVS, CDR2 FNYEAQ. Trimming removed 7 bases from V and 3 bases from J; junction bases left unmatched: 5. CDR3 loop: CASTLGTGANEKLFF. For the CDR3, the DNA is TGTGCCAGCACCCTAGGGACAGGGGCTAATGAAAAACTGTTTTTT.

This chain links TRBV12-3 or TRBV12-4 with TRBJ1-5; 7 nucleotides agree with TRBD1. The CDR3 is made up of 15 amino acids. With 1 base clipped from V and 6 bases from J, the junction kept 6 bases outside the gene matches. CDR3 nucleotides: TGTGCCAGCAGTTTAGGGGGGTCAGGGGGTCAGCCCCAGCATTTT. Translation: CASSLGGSGGQPQHF.

A few counts support this clonotype. The chain employs TRBV12-3 or TRBV12-4 and TRBJ2-2, with TRBD1 identical over 12 bases. This CDR3 region has 16 residues. The V gene end was trimmed by 6 bases and the J gene end by 7 bases; junction bases not matched to a gene: 9. The CDR3 loop is CASSGGTGGFGGELFF. The CDR3 nucleotides read TGTGCCAGCAGCGGCGGGACAGGGGGCTTTGGCGGGGAGCTGTTTTTT.

There are many counts of this clonotype. The chain is built from TRBV12-3 or TRBV12-4 and TRBJ1-2, with D uncertain. V was shortened by 2 bases and J by 3 bases, with 7 bases between the two germline ends. The CDR3 is 13 residues long. The CDR3 protein is CASSLSQDYGYTF. CDR3 DNA sequence: TGTGCCAGCAGTTTAAGCCAGGACTATGGCTACACCTTC.

This clonotype was counted a few times. The V call is TRBV12-3 or TRBV12-4, the J call TRBJ2-7; 7 bases are a match to TRBD1. The ends lost 5 bases at V and 5 bases at J; junction bases unmatched: 12. CDR3 length: 15 amino acids. The CDR3 bases are TGTGCCAGCAGTCCCTCGGACAGGCCTCAGGACGAGCAGTACTTC. Its translation: CASSPSDRPQDEQYF.

This clonotype was picked up many times. CDR3 loop: CASNRAGPDGTQYF. The DNA for the CDR3 is TGTGCCAGCAACCGAGCGGGACCGGACGGTACGCAGTATTTT. The rearrangement uses TRBV12-3 or TRBV12-4 and TRBJ2-3, with 7 bases identical to TRBD2. The V and J ends lost 7 bases and 8 bases, in that order; junction bases with no gene match: 12. The CDR3 length is 14 residues.

V gene TRBV7-9 combines with J gene TRBJ2-1; no reliable D call. Germline V gene lookup returns CDR1 SEHNR and CDR2 FQNEAQ (reference sequence). V dropped 3 bases and J dropped 8 bases, with 5 bases sitting between them. The CDR3 is 11 residues long. DNA for the CDR3: TGTGCCAGCAGCTTTATGGATGAGCAGTTCTTC. Its translation is CASSFMDEQFF.

This clonotype has only a few counts. The rearrangement links TRBV5-1 to TRBJ1-1, with 7 nucleotides matching TRBD1. The germline CDR1 and CDR2 sequences are SGHRS and YFSETQ. CDR3 length: 16 amino acids. V was pared by 0 bases and J by 3 bases, with 8 bases of the junction left unmatched. CDR3 sequence reads: CASSLAAGGKDTEAFF. DNA for the CDR3: TGCGCCAGCAGCTTGGCGGCAGGGGGGAAGGACACTGAAGCTTTCTTT.

This clonotype occurred a few times. The V call is TRBV20-1, the J call TRBJ2-5, with a possible D match to TRBD2 (5 bases). The germline CDR1 and CDR2 sequences are DFQATT and SNEGSKA (reference sequence). This CDR3 comprises 11 residues. V was cut by 6 bases and J by 3 bases, with 8 bases left in between. CDR3 region: CSALGEETQYF. In nucleotides, the CDR3 is TGCAGTGCCCTGGGAGAAGAGACCCAGTACTTC.

The chain carries TRBV20-1 and TRBJ1-2; D gene uncertain. V was shortened by 1 base and J by 2 bases, with 5 bases between the two germline ends. This CDR3 has 12 amino acids. Germline CDR1 is DFQATT and CDR2 is SNEGSKA (reference sequence). As DNA, the CDR3 is TGCAGTGCTAGAGGAGGGAACTATGGCTACACCTTC. Amino acids: CSARGGNYGYTF.